The following is a TCR beta chain sequence with its context. Its target is not known. This record belongs to a study of Graves' ophthalmopathy and Graves' hyperthyroidism. Whole-study results and caveats: Most expanded clonotypes from thyroid (those above 0.001 frequency) were also found in blood.

CDR3 length: 14 residues. V lost 6 bases, J lost 1 base, and 5 bases stayed unmatched. CDR1 MNHEY and CDR2 SVGEGT come from the germline V gene. Amplifying from RNA transcripts, the study obtained TCR beta CDR3 regions. Following a first-round RT-PCR that used HTBI primers, a second-round multiplex PCR was carried out. TCRdb passed the multiplex PCR reads through MiXCR, listing each CDR3 protein once. The sample carries roughly 350,000 distinct CDR3 sequences, roughly 15% recorded once. The rearrangement uses TRBV6-2 or TRBV6-3 and TRBJ1-1; TRBD1 matches at 7 bases. The sequencing sample was made of peripheral blood. The TCR was taken from an adult woman with stable Graves' hyperthyroidism. CDR3 nucleotides: TGTGCCAGCAGGGTTAACAGGGGGAACACTGAAGCTTTCTTT. The encoded protein is CASRVNRGNTEAFF.